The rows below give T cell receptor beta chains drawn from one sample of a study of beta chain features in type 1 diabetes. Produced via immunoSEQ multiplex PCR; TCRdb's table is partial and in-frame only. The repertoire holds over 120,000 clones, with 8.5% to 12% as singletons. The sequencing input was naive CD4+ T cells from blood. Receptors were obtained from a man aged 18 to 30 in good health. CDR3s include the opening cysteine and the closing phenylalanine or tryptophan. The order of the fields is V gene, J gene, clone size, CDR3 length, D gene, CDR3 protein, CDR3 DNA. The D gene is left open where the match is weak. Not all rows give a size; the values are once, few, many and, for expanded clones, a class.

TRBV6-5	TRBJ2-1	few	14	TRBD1	CASSYRTGDHRRFF	TGTGCCAGCAGTTACAGGACAGGTGATCACCGTCGGTTCTTC
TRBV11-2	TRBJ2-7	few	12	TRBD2	CASKPGGVGQYF	TGTGCCAGCAAACCCGGGGGGGTAGGGCAGTACTTC
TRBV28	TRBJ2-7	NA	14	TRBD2	CASSFGGGAYEQYF	TGTGCCAGCAGTTTTGGCGGGGGGGCCTACGAGCAGTACTTC
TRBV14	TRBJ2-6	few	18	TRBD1	CASSQGSGTGVGANVLTF	TGTGCCAGCAGCCAAGGGTCAGGGACAGGGGTTGGGGCCAACGTCCTGACTTTC
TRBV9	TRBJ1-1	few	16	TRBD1	CASSPHRTGTATEAFF	TGTGCCAGCAGCCCCCACCGGACAGGGACCGCCACTGAAGCTTTCTTT
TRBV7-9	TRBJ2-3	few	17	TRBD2	CASSAGGGGLGTDTQYF	TGTGCCAGCAGCGCCGGCGGGGGAGGCCTCGGCACAGATACGCAGTATTTT
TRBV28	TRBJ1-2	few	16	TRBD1	CASSPIAQGFNYGYTF	TGTGCCAGCAGCCCGATAGCACAGGGGTTTAACTATGGCTACACCTTC
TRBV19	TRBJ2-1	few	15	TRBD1	CASRTGQLSYNEQFF	TGTGCCAGTAGAACGGGACAGCTCTCCTACAATGAGCAGTTCTTC
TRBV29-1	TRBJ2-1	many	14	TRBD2	CSVVPAGAPNEQFF	TGCAGCGTTGTCCCAGCGGGGGCCCCCAATGAGCAGTTCTTC
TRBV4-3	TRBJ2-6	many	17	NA	CASSPHADSSGANVLTF	TGCGCCAGCAGCCCCCATGCAGACAGCTCTGGGGCCAACGTCCTGACTTTC
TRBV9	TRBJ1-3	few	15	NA	CASSYTGNSGNTIYF	TGTGCCAGCAGCTACACAGGCAACTCTGGAAACACCATATATTTT
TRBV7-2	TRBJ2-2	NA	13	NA	CASSPMNTGELFF	TGTGCCAGCAGCCCCATGAACACCGGGGAGCTGTTTTTT
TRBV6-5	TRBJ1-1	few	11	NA	CAPGPGDEAFF	TGTGCCCCCGGTCCGGGAGATGAAGCTTTCTTT
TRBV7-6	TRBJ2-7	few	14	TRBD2	CASSPGLAGYEQYF	TGTGCCAGCAGCCCCGGACTAGCTGGCTACGAGCAGTACTTC
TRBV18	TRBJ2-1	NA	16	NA	CASSPKQGRNVVEQFF	TGTGCCAGCTCACCAAAGCAGGGAAGGAATGTGGTTGAGCAGTTCTTC
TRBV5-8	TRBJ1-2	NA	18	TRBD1	CASSLHRNDRVMSSGYTF	TGTGCCAGCAGCCTACACCGAAATGACAGGGTGATGTCTTCTGGCTACACCTTC
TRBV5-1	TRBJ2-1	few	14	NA	CASSWSPVNNEQFF	TGCGCCAGCAGCTGGTCCCCGGTAAACAATGAGCAGTTCTTC
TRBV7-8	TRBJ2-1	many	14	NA	CANDPLDRPNEQFF	TGTGCCAACGACCCGTTGGACAGACCAAATGAGCAGTTCTTC
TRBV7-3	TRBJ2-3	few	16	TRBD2	CASSFLAGGSTDTQYF	TGTGCCAGCAGCTTCTTAGCGGGGGGGAGCACAGATACGCAGTATTTT
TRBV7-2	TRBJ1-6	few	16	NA	CASSLDTEWRGSPLHF	TGTGCCAGCAGCTTAGACACAGAATGGCGTGGTTCACCCCTCCACTTT
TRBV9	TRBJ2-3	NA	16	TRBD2	CASSVLAGGLGDTQYF	TGTGCCAGCAGCGTTCTAGCGGGGGGTCTCGGAGATACGCAGTATTTT
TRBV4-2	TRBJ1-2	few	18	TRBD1	CASSQSQGAGVGNYGYTF	TGTGCCAGCAGCCAAAGTCAGGGGGCCGGTGTAGGTAACTATGGCTACACCTTC
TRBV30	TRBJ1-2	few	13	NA	CAWSAGALYGYTF	TGTGCCTGGAGTGCAGGGGCTCTCTATGGCTACACCTTC
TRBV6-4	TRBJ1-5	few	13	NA	CASSATEQSPQHF	TGTGCCAGCAGTGCCACGGAGCAATCGCCCCAGCATTTT
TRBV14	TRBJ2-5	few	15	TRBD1	CASSPGQGVFGTQYF	TGTGCCAGCAGCCCGGGACAGGGAGTGTTCGGGACCCAGTACTTC
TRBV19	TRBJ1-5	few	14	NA	CASSINPVRQPQHF	TGTGCCAGTAGTATCAACCCGGTCAGGCAGCCCCAGCATTTT
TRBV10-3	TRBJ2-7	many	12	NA	CAISTGVYEQYF	TGTGCCATCAGCACAGGAGTCTACGAGCAGTACTTC
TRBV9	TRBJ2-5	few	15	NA	CASSVGEGGVETQYF	TGTGCCAGCAGCGTAGGGGAGGGGGGCGTTGAGACCCAGTACTTC
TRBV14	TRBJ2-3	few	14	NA	CASSQDQGVDTQYF	TGTGCCAGCAGCCAAGATCAGGGCGTCGATACGCAGTATTTT
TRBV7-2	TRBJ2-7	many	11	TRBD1	CASSQQGERYF	TGTGCCAGCAGCCAACAGGGGGAGAGGTACTTC
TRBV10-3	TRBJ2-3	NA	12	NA	CAISESSDTQYF	TGTGCCATCAGTGAGTCCTCGGATACGCAGTATTTT
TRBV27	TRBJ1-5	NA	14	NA	CASSPVSGNQPQHF	TGTGCCAGCAGTCCCGTGTCGGGCAATCAGCCCCAGCATTTT
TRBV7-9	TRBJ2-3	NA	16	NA	CASSLNRRSSTDTQYF	TGTGCCAGCAGCTTGAACAGAAGATCTAGCACAGATACGCAGTATTTT
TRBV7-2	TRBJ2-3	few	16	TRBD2	CASSTRLAGGTDTQYF	TGTGCCAGCAGTACCCGACTAGCGGGGGGCACAGATACGCAGTATTTT
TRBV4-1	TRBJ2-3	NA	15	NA	CASSQDGGGTDTQYF	TGCGCCAGCAGCCAAGATGGTGGAGGCACAGATACGCAGTATTTT